The clone carrying this T cell receptor (beta chain) was recorded at least ten times. This sample was included in a study of T-cell reconstitution after alpha-beta-depleted transplantation in children. Unique molecular identifiers featured in how the TCRbeta library was prepared. Using its own MiXCR run on the PCR reads, TCRdb lists one record per CDR3 protein. The repertoire holds hundreds of thousands of distinct CDR3 sequences, 8% to 9.5% seen once, with around 6% in the top ten. Trimming took 2 bases from V and 10 from J, leaving 9 bases between them. The CDR3 runs 12 residues. Looked up from germline, CDR1 is MNHEY and CDR2 is SVGEGT.

The receptor was derived from a human donor who donated a stem cell graft to a child with acute lymphoblastic leukemia. Sequenced here: PBMCs from the stem cell graft donor, sampled from the stem cell graft. This chain joins TRBV6-2 or TRBV6-3 and TRBJ2-1; the D is unclear. The CDR3 sequence is CASSYSFLEQFF. In DNA, the CDR3 is TGTGCCAGCAGTTACAGCTTTTTGGAGCAGTTCTTC.